Below, one T cell receptor beta chain is given with its context. The antigen is not known. This sample was included in a study of T-cell reconstitution after alpha-beta-depleted transplantation in children. Whole-study findings and limits: Once a year had passed after transplant, T-cell counts and diversity came mostly from newly produced T cells. Diversity of TCRbeta at day 60 was high in some patients, arising from surviving recipient T cells and thymic progenitors.

Researchers prepared the TCRbeta library using unique molecular identifiers, the study reports. TCRdb re-called the PCR reads through MiXCR, storing one row per CDR3 protein. The sample consists of under 300,000 distinct CDR3 sequences, roughly 11% of them appearing once. The CDR3 is 15 residues long. The V end lost 7 bases, the J end lost 0 bases, and 15 bases lay between the germline ends. The source was peripheral blood, collected 180 days after TCRalphabeta/CD19-depleted stem cell transplant. The TCR sequence derives from a male patient between 2 and 10 years old who had a stem cell transplant for chronic granulomatous disease, so the T cells may come from the graft donor. This chain connects TRBV12-3 or TRBV12-4 to TRBJ1-1, with D perhaps matching TRBD1 (6 bases). In DNA, the CDR3 is TGTGCCAGCAATAGCCCGGGACACATGAACACTGAAGCTTTCTTT. Protein sequence: CASNSPGHMNTEAFF.